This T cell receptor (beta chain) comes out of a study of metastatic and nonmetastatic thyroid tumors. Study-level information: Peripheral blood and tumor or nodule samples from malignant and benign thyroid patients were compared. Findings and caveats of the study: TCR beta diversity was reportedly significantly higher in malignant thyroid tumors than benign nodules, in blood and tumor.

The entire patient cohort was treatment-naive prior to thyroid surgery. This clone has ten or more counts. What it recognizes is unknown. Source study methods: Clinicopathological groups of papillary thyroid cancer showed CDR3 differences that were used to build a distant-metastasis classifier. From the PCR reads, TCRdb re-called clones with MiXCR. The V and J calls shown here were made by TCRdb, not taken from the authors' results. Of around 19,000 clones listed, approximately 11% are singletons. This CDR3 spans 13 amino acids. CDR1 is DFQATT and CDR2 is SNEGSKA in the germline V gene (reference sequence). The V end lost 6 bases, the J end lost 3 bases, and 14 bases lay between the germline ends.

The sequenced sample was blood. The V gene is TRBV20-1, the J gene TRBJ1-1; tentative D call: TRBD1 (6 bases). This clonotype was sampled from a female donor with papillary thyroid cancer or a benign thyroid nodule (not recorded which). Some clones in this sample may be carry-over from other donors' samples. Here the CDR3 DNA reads TGCAGTGCCCAAAGGGGGGTGGACACTGAAGCTTTCTTT. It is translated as CSAQRGVDTEAFF.